The text below deals with one T cell receptor (beta chain). This clonotype was seen many times. It lacks a known antigen. Base qualities were left out, and no much larger clone turns up one base away. Naive CD8 T cell libraries were made from about 20,000 to 1,000,000 sorted cells using 10%, 30% or 50% of purified RNA. On a BD FACSAria II, naive CD8 T cells were FACS-sorted as CD8+CD4-CCR7+CD45RA+ and collected into RLT Plus buffer. To test detection sensitivity, Jurkat RNA equivalent to nine to ten TCR copies was spiked into samples of roughly 20,000-1,000,000 naive CD8 T cells. Enrichment of CD8 T cells was performed with RosetteSep CD8+ T Cell Enrichment Cocktail and Ficoll-Paque, after which ACK red cell lysis was carried out. The library relied on PCR. The sequencer was an Illumina HiSeq 4000. Bulk TCR libraries were generated as previously described, with the TCR primers listed in Table S5 used. Purification of total RNA was performed with the Qiagen AllPrep DNA/RNA kit. Before analysis, reads from multiple sequencing runs of the same library were pooled. The paper's processing steps were these. Reads were retained only if an exact TCR constant sequence was present, and the retained reads were trimmed to 150 nt and grouped according to their 12-nt molecular barcodes. Reads within each barcode group were sub-clustered using a 15% Levenshtein threshold, and quality-weighted consensus sequences were constructed for each RNA molecule. Non-functional sequences were excluded, and lower-count sequences lying one edit away from another sequence were also excluded. Based on a fit of two negative binomial distributions, barcode sub-clusters having less than 20% of the maximum read count were discarded. TCRdb reworked the public reads: Q25 trimming with fastp, MiXCR clone assembly, productive beta chains retained. Merged by CDR3 protein, the rows form single entries marked with the most common genes and DNA. The V and J calls were determined by TCRdb, not by the authors. This sample holds some 65,000 distinct CDR3 sequences; approximately 18% were observed only once. Clones ranked in the top ten supply 1.5% to 1.7% of the sample.

The sample belongs to a study of molecular identifiers for immune sequencing clone quantification listed by TCRdb under 2018. Concerning the study at large: For a replicate experiment, RNA from 20,000 or 100,000 naive CD8 T cells was divided into five aliquots, of which four were sequenced. CD8 T cells were used in a methods study to benchmark molecular-identifier clustering-based TCR repertoire sequencing (MIDCIRS) and TCR RNA copy counting. General study outcomes and caveats: When barcode sub-clustering was omitted, TCR diversity was inflated by chimeric consensus sequences, with chimeras reaching as high as 47%. Spiked-in Jurkat TCR RNA (approximately 10 copies' worth), which is not part of the donor repertoire, was contained in the naive libraries. Highly expanded clone sizes could be underestimated if identical TCR molecules share a barcode. Spiked-in Jurkat TCR RNA equal to a single cell's worth was reported to be detectable even within 1,100,000 naive CD8 T cells. Modeling estimated approximately 3 recovered TCR RNA copies per cell, compared with about 10 by digital PCR, which implies roughly 30% capture efficiency. In CMV-specific effector cells, over 98% of molecules were held by clones above 20 RNA copies, whereas under 1% of molecules were held by such clones in naive cells.

V is cut by 6 bases and J by 9 bases, and the space between the germline ends is 14 bases. There are 12 amino acids in the CDR3, from cysteine to phenylalanine inclusive. Solely the CDR3 DNA is kept, with 36 bases framed from the first base. The sequence links TRBV12-3 or TRBV12-4 to TRBJ1-1; a weak D assignment points to TRBD1 (5 bases agree). This TCR came from a human donor in good health. Some libraries in this study had Jurkat cell RNA spiked in. Material: naive CD8+ T cells from blood, with Jurkat cell RNA spiked in. Explained via the paper, the cell subset or site label denotes: FACS-sorted CD8+CD4-CCR7+CD45RA+ naive T cells. The encoded CDR3 is CASRTEDIKAFF. The nucleotides are TGTGCCAGCAGGACAGAAGACATTAAAGCTTTCTTT.